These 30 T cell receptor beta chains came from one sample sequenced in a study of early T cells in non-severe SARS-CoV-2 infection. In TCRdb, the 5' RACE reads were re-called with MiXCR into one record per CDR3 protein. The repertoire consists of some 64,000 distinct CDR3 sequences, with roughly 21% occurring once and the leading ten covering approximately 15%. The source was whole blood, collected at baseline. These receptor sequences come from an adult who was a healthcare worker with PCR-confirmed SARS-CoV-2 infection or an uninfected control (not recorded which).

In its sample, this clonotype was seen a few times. CDR3 residues: CASSSSGTAEEKLFF. The CDR3 DNA reads TGTGCCAGCAGTTCCTCCGGGACTGCCGAGGAAAAACTGTTTTTT. The V and J genes are TRBV6-5 and TRBJ1-4; possible D gene TRBD1, 5 bases. V was trimmed by 4 bases and J by 8 bases, leaving 17 bases between them. The CDR3 covers 15 residues. Germline CDR1 reads MNHEY; CDR2 reads SVGAGI.

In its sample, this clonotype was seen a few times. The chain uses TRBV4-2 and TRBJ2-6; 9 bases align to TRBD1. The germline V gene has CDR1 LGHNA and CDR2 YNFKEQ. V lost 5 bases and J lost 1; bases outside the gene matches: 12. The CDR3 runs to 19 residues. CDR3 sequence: CASSEGAGTGFSGANVLTF. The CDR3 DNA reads TGTGCCAGCAGCGAGGGCGCCGGGACAGGGTTTTCTGGGGCCAACGTCCTGACTTTC.

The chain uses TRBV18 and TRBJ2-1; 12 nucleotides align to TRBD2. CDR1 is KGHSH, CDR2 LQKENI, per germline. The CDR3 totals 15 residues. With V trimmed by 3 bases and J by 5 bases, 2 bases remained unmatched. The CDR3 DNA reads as TGTGCCAGCTCACCCGCTAGCGGGGGGGACAATGAGCAGTTCTTC. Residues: CASSPASGGDNEQFF.

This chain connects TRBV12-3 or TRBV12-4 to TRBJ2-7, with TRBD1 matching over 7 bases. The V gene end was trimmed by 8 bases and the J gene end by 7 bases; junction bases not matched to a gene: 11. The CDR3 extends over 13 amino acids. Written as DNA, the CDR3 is TGTGCCAGCGGGCGACAGGGATCGCGTGAGCAGTACTTC. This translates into CASGRQGSREQYF.

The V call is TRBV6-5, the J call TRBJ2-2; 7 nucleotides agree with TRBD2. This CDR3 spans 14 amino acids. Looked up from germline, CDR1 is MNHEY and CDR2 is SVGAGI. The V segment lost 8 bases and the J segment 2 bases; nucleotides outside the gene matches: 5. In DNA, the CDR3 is TGTGCCAGCCTGGCGGGGGAAAACACCGGGGAGCTGTTTTTT. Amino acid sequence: CASLAGENTGELFF.

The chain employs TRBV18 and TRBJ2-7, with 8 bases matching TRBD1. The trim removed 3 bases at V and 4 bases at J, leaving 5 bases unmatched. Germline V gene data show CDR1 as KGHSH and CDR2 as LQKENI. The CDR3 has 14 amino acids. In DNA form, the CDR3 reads TGTGCCAGCTCACCGACAGGGGCGGGATACGAGCAGTACTTC. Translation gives CASSPTGAGYEQYF.

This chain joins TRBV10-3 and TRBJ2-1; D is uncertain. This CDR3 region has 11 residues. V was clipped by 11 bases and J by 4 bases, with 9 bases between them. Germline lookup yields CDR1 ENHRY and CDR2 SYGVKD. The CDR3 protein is CAAASYNEQFF. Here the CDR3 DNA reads TGTGCCGCCGCGTCTTACAATGAGCAGTTCTTC.

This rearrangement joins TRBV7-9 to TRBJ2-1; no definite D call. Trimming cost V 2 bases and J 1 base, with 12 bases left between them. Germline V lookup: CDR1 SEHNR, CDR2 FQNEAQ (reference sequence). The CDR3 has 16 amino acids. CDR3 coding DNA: TGTGCCAGCAGCTTACCCGCTGTCCGGTCCTACAATGAGCAGTTCTTC. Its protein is CASSLPAVRSYNEQFF.

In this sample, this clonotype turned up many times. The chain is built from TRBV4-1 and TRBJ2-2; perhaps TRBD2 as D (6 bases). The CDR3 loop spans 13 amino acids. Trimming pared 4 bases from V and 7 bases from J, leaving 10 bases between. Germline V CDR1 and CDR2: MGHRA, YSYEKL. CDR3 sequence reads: CASSLGLDGELFF. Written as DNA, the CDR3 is TGCGCCAGCAGCCTGGGACTCGACGGGGAGCTGTTTTTT.

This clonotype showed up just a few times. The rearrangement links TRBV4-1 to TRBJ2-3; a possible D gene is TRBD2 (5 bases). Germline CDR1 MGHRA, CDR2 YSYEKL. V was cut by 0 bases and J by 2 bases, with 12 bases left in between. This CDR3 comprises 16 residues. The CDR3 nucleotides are TGCGCCAGCAGCCAAGAAGAGCGGATATACACAGATACGCAGTATTTT. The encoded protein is CASSQEERIYTDTQYF.

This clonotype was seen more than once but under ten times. The CDR3 is CASSPGQLSSYEQYF. The CDR3 nucleotides are TGTGCCAGCAGCCCTGGACAGTTGAGCTCCTACGAGCAGTACTTC. The chain has TRBV3-1 and TRBJ2-7, with D maybe TRBD1 (6 bases). CDR1 and CDR2 (germline): LGHDT, YNNKEL (reference sequence). The CDR3 covers 15 residues. V lost 4 bases and J 0 bases, leaving 13 bases between the germline ends.

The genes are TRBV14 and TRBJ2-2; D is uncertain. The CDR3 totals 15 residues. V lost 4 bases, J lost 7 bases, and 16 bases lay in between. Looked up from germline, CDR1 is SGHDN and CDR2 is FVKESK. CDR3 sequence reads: CASSLYVSGIGELFF. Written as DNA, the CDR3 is TGTGCCAGCAGCCTCTACGTCTCAGGAATCGGGGAGCTGTTTTTT. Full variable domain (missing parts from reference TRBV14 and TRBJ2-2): EAGVTQFPSHSVIEKGQTVTLRCDPISGHDNLYWYRRVMGKEIKFLLHFVKESKQDESGMPNNRFLAERTGGTYSTLKVQPAELEDSGVYFCASSLYVSGIGELFFGEGSRLTVL.

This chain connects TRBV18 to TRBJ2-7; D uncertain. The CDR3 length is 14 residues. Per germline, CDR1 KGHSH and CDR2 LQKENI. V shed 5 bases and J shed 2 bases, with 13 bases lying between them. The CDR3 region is CASSSTVGTYEQYF. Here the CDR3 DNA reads TGTGCCAGCTCATCCACAGTGGGGACCTACGAGCAGTACTTC.

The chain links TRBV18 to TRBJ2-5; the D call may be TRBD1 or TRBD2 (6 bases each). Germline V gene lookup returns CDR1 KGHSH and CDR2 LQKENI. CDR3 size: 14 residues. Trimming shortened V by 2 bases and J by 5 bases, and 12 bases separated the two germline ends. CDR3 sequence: CASSPSGGAETQYF. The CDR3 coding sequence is TGTGCCAGCTCACCATCCGGGGGCGCCGAGACCCAGTACTTC.

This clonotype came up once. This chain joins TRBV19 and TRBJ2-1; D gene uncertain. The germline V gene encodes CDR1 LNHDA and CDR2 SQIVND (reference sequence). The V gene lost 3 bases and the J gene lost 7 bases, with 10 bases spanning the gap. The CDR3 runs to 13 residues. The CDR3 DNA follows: TGTGCCAGTAGTATTTTGGTATGGAATGAGCAGTTCTTC. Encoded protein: CASSILVWNEQFF.

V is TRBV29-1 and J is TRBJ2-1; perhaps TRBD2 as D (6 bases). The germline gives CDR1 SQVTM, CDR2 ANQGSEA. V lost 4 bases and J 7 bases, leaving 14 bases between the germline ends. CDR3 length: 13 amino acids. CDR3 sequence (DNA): TGCAGCGTTGGAAGAGGAGGGGCTAATGAGCAGTTCTTC. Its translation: CSVGRGGANEQFF.

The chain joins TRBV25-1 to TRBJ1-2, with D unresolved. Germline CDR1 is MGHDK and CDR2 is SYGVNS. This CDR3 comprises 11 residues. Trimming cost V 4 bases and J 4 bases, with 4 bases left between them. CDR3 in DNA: TGTGCCAGCAGTGCCAGCTATGGCTACACCTTC. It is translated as CASSASYGYTF.

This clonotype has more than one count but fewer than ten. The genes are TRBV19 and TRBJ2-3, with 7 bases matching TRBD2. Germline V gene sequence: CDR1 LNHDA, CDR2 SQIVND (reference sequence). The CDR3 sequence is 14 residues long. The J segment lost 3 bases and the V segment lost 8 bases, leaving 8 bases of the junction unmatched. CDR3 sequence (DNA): TGTGCCAGTTCCATCAGGGAGGGAACAGATACGCAGTATTTT. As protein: CASSIREGTDTQYF.

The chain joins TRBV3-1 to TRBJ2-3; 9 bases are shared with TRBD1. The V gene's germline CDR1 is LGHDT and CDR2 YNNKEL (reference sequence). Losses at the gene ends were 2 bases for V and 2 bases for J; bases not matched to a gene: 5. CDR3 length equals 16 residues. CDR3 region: CASSQQGQGITDTQYF. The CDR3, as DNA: TGTGCCAGCAGCCAACAAGGACAGGGGATCACAGATACGCAGTATTTT.

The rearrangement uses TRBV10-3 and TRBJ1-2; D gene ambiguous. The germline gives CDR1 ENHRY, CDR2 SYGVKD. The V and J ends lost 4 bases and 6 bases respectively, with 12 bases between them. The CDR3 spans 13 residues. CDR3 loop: CAISVGPYDGYTF. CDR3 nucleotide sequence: TGTGCCATCAGTGTTGGGCCCTACGATGGCTACACCTTC.

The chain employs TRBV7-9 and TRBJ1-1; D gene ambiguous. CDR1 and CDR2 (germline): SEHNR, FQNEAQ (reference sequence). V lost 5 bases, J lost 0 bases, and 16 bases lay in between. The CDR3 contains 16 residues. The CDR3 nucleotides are TGTGCCAGCAGCCCCGCCCGTACAGTCATGAACACTGAAGCTTTCTTT. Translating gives CASSPARTVMNTEAFF.

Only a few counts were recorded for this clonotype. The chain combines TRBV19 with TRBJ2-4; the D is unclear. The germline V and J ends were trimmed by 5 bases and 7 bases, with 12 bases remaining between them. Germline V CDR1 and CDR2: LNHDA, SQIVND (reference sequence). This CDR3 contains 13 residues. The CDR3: CASSDRLDNIQYF. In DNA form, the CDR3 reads TGTGCCAGTAGTGACCGGTTAGACAACATTCAGTACTTC.

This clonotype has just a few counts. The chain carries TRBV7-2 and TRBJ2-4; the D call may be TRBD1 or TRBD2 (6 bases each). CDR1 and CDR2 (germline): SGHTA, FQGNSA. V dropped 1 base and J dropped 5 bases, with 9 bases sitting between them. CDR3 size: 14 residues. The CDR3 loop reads CASSLGRGQNIQYF. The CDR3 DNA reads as TGTGCCAGCAGCTTAGGACGGGGGCAAAACATTCAGTACTTC. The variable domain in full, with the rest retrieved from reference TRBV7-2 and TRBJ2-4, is GAGVSQSPSNKVTEKGKDVELRCDPISGHTALYWYRQSLGQGLEFLIYFQGNSAPDKSGLPSDRFSAERTGGSVSTLTIQRTQQEDSAVYLCASSLGRGQNIQYFGAGTRLSVL.

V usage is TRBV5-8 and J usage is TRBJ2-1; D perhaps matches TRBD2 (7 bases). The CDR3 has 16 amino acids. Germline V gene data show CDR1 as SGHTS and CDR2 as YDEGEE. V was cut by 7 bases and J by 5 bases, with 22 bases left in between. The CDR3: CASARPWRGQNNEQFF. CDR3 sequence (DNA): TGTGCCAGCGCGAGACCTTGGCGGGGGCAGAACAATGAGCAGTTCTTC.

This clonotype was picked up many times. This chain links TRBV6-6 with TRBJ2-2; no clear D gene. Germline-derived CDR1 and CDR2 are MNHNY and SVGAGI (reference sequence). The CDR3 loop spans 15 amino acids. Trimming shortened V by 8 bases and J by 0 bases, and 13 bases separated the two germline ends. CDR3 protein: CASAAGPSNTGELFF. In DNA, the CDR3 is TGTGCCAGCGCCGCCGGGCCGTCGAACACCGGGGAGCTGTTTTTT.

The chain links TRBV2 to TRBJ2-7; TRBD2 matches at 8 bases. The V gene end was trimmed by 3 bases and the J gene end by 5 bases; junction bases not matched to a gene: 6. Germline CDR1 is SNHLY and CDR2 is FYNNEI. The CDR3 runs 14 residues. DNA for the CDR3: TGTGCCAGCAGTGAGGGCGGACTAGCCCACGAGCAGTACTTC. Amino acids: CASSEGGLAHEQYF.

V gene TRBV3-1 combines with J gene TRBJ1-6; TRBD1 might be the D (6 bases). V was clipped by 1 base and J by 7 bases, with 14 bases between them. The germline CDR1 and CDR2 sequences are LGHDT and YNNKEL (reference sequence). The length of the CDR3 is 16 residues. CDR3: CASSQAWQGRNSPLHF. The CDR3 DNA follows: TGTGCCAGCAGCCAAGCTTGGCAGGGGAGGAATTCACCCCTCCACTTT.

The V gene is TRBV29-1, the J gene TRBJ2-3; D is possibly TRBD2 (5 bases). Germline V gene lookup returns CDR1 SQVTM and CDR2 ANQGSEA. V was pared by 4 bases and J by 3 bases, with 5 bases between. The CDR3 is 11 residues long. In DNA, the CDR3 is TGCAGCGTTGGGGAGACAGATACGCAGTATTTT. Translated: CSVGETDTQYF.

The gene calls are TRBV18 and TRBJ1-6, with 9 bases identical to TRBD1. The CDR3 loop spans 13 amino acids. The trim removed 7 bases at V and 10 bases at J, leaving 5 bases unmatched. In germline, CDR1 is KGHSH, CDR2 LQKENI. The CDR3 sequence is CASCRQGGSPLHF. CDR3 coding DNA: TGTGCCAGCTGTCGACAGGGGGGCTCACCCCTCCACTTT.

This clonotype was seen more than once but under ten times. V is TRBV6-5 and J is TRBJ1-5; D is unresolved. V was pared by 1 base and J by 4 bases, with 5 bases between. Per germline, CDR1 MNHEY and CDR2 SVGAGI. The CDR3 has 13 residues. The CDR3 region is CASSYYQNQPQHF. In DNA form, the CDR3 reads TGTGCCAGCAGTTACTATCAAAATCAGCCCCAGCATTTT.